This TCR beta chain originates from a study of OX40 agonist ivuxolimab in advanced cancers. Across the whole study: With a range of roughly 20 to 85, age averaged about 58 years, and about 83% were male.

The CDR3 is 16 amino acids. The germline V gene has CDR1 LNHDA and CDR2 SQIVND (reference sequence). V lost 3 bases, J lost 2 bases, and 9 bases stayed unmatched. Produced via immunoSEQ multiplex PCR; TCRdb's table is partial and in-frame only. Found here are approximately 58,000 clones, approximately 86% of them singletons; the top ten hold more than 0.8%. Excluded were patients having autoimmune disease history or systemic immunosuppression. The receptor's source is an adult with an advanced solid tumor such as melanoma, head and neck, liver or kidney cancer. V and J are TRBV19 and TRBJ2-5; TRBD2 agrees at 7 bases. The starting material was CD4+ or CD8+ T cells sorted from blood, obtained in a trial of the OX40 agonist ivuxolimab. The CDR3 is CASSMRGLQRQETQYF. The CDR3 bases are TGTGCCAGTAGTATGAGGGGACTACAGCGTCAAGAGACCCAGTACTTC.